The entry below gives a single T cell receptor beta chain sequence along with its context. Its antigen remains unidentified. Germline V gives CDR1 MNHNY, CDR2 SVGAGI (reference sequence). There are 14 residues in the CDR3. The trim removed 5 bases at V and 6 bases at J, leaving 5 bases unmatched. The data stem from a study of cytomegalovirus exposure and HLA in healthy donors. Findings of the study overall: The study listed 164 cytomegalovirus-associated TCR beta chains. Reportedly, diagnosis of cytomegalovirus status by the classifier showed high specificity and sensitivity. Subsequent analysis showed first-cohort TCR clusters tending to co-occur in approximately 120 validation repertoires.

Sequencing used immunoSEQ multiplex PCR; TCRdb keeps in-frame clones, though not all of them. The top ten clones hold approximately 1.3% of a sample with some 75,000 clones, about 96% of them seen once. Separate from the roughly 670-subject first cohort, the roughly 120-subject validation cohort was the one that the donors belonged to. The sample taken for sequencing was PBMCs. V and J are TRBV6-6 and TRBJ2-7, with TRBD2 identical over 12 bases. The sequence was obtained from a woman between 18 and 30 years old in good health and CMV-seronegative. The CDR3 coding sequence is TGTGCCAGCAGTGCCGGACTAGCGGGACCCGAGCAGTACTTC. Its translation is CASSAGLAGPEQYF.